This entry describes one TCR beta chain. This sample was taken from a study of CD8+CD57+ T cells in acquired aplastic anemia. Template material for TCR beta VDJ and CDR3 profiling consisted of genomic DNA. TCRdb re-analysed the reads in MiXCR, keeping a single row per CDR3 protein. The sample lists some 180,000 distinct CDR3 sequences; 50% to 65% were seen once. Whoever was chosen for sequencing had shown CD8+CD57+ cell expansion by flow cytometry. The V and J ends lost 4 bases and 2 bases respectively, with 5 bases between them. The germline V gene has CDR1 DFQATT and CDR2 SNEGSKA (reference sequence). This CDR3 contains 11 residues.

This TCR derives from a human donor with aplastic anemia. V and J are TRBV20-1 and TRBJ2-5, with no clear D. Sequences were obtained from sorted CD4+, CD8+, or CD8+CD57+ T cells (not recorded which) from PBMCs. The CDR3 region is CSAIQQETQYF. The CDR3 nucleotides are TGCAGTGCTATTCAGCAAGAGACCCAGTACTTC.